Described below is a single TCR beta chain sequence and its context. Its antigen is unknown. Using immunoSEQ multiplex PCR, the repertoire was profiled, and TCRdb retains in-frame clones only, with some absent. This table holds more than 45,000 clones, roughly 86% found once. The time point is: peripheral blood 6 weeks after treatment start. From germline, CDR1 is SGHDT and CDR2 YYEEEE. The CDR3 is 15 residues long. J was trimmed by 5 bases and V by 4 bases; bases with no gene match: 3. These data come from a study of PD-L1 blockade in urothelial cancer. Study background: Patients commenced atezolizumab in the mid-2010s, and it was given at 1,200 mg intravenously every 3 weeks. Prior chemotherapy ranged from 0 to 3 regimens per patient. Study-wide points: When pretreatment blood TCR clonality was below the median, it predicted better survival. Clones that were tumor-associated expanded more in the blood of durable-benefit patients at 3 weeks.

The V and J genes are TRBV5-6 and TRBJ2-1, with 13 bases identical to TRBD2. The sample in question was PBMCs, obtained around atezolizumab (anti-PD-L1) treatment. The origin of this receptor is a man in his sixties with urothelial cancer. The CDR3 DNA is TGTGCCAGCAGCCGGGGGACTAGCGGGGACAATGAGCAGTTCTTC. Protein sequence: CASSRGTSGDNEQFF.